The entry that follows covers one T cell receptor beta chain sequence. No antigen is known for it. The CDR3 extends over 13 amino acids. CDR1 is MNHEY and CDR2 is SMNVEV in the germline V gene (reference sequence). The V gene lost 5 bases and the J gene lost 5 bases, with 12 bases spanning the gap. The data are from a study of regulatory T cells in long-lasting Graves disease. Whole-study findings and limits: Accuracy might have suffered from few samples.

Time point here: persistent/refractory GD, antithyroid drugs over 5 years with positive TRAb. Construction of the TCR library relied on RNA isolated from PBMCs. Libraries of TCR beta came from iRepertoire HTBI primers plus Arm-PCR of CDR3 regions. From the multiplex PCR reads, TCRdb called clonotypes with MiXCR, one entry per CDR3 protein. This sample has over 250,000 distinct CDR3 sequences, with roughly 21% found just once. The TCR comes from a female donor with Graves disease. The chain combines TRBV27 with TRBJ1-2; D possibly corresponds to TRBD1 (6 bases). Specimen: peripheral blood mononuclear cells (PBMCs), collected when the disease was refractory, from a patient treated with antithyroid drugs. CDR3 loop: CASSRGQIYGYTF. DNA of the CDR3: TGTGCCAGCAGTAGAGGACAGATATATGGCTACACCTTC.